The clone carrying this T cell receptor (beta chain) turned up a few times. The data were obtained in a study of blood T cell repertoires in COVID-19. From germline, CDR1 is LNHDA and CDR2 SQIVND (reference sequence). This CDR3 contains 14 residues. J was trimmed by 0 bases and V by 8 bases; bases with no gene match: 7. Produced via immunoSEQ multiplex PCR; TCRdb's table is partial and in-frame only. The sample includes around 77,000 clones, about 81% of them seen just once. The gene calls are TRBV19 and TRBJ2-7, with 7 bases that match TRBD1. The TCR comes from a human donor in a cohort sampled during active COVID-19. Material for sequencing was peripheral blood. Written as DNA, the CDR3 is TGTGCCAGTTCGACAGGGATTCTCTCCTACGAGCAGTACTTC. Translated: CASSTGILSYEQYF.